A single sample is the source of the 11 T cell receptor beta chains below, sequenced in a study of blood T cell repertoires in COVID-19. The protocol was immunoSEQ multiplex PCR, while the TCRdb copy is restricted to in-frame clones and leaves out a portion. The profile shows roughly 180,000 clones, roughly 80% of them singletons. The specimen was PBMCs or T cells enriched from blood (not recorded which). These receptor sequences come from a woman aged 40 to 55 with acute COVID-19.

This clone showed up many times. This chain uses TRBV29-1 with TRBJ2-1; the D gene is possibly TRBD2 (6 bases). The germline V gene has CDR1 SQVTM and CDR2 ANQGSEA. Deletions cut 4 bases from V and 8 bases from J, with 15 bases between. CDR3 length: 13 amino acids. CDR3 coding DNA: TGCAGCGTTGGGGAGGTCAGGCACCATGAGCAGTTCTTC. Protein product: CSVGEVRHHEQFF.

This sequence joins TRBV18 and TRBJ1-4; D gene ambiguous. This CDR3 region has 14 residues. CDR1 KGHSH and CDR2 LQKENI come from the germline V gene. Trimming took 1 base from V and 5 from J, leaving 8 bases between them. The CDR3 nucleotides read TGTGCCAGCTCACCACGGGCCACCAATGAAAAACTGTTTTTT. As protein: CASSPRATNEKLFF.

The gene calls are TRBV5-1 and TRBJ2-1, with 13 bases identical to TRBD2. The CDR3 consists of 15 residues. The J segment lost 7 bases and the V segment lost 4 bases, leaving 5 bases of the junction unmatched. Germline V CDR1 and CDR2: SGHRS, YFSETQ. The DNA of the CDR3 is TGCGCCAGCAGCCTGGGACTAGCGGGATTGAATGAGCAGTTCTTC. Residues: CASSLGLAGLNEQFF.

The CDR3 DNA follows: TGTGCCAGCAGCCGCCGGGATCCTCAAGACCGGGATACGCAGTATTTT. This translates into CASSRRDPQDRDTQYF. The rearrangement uses TRBV5-5 and TRBJ2-3, with D perhaps TRBD2 (5 bases). CDR3 length: 16 residues. V shed 4 bases and J shed 6 bases, with 21 bases lying between them. The germline gives CDR1 SGHKS, CDR2 YYEKEE (reference sequence).

V is TRBV29-1 and J is TRBJ1-2; D may be TRBD1 (5 bases). Germline V gene data show CDR1 as SQVTM and CDR2 as ANQGSEA. The CDR3 consists of 13 residues. V lost 1 base to trimming and J lost 7 bases, with 13 bases between them. The CDR3 region has the DNA TGCAGCGTTGAAGTTGGGGGGAGGGGTGGCTACACCTTC. Protein sequence: CSVEVGGRGGYTF. Combining the CDR3 with reference TRBV29-1 and TRBJ1-2 gives the whole variable domain SAVISQKPSRDICQRGTSLTIQCQVDSQVTMMFWYRQQPGQSLTLIATANQGSEATYESGFVIDKFPISRPNLTFSTLTVSNMSPEDSSIYLCSVEVGGRGGYTFGSGTRLTVV.

The gene calls are TRBV18 and TRBJ2-3; 7 nucleotides agree with TRBD2. This CDR3 has 21 residues. The germline gives CDR1 KGHSH, CDR2 LQKENI. Losses at the gene ends were 3 bases for V and 3 bases for J; bases not matched to a gene: 24. Here the CDR3 DNA reads TGTGCCAGCTCACCCCTCGGACTAGTTTCCGGGGTAAGGGCTGAGACAGATACGCAGTATTTT. This codes for CASSPLGLVSGVRAETDTQYF.

In DNA, the CDR3 is TGTGCCAGTAGTATAGCCCCCTCGAGGGCCCGGGAGCTGTTTTTT. Residues: CASSIAPSRARELFF. The chain employs TRBV19 and TRBJ2-2; D possibly corresponds to TRBD2 (5 bases). CDR1 and CDR2 from the germline V gene are LNHDA and SQIVND (reference sequence). The CDR3 has 15 residues. The ends were cut back, 1 base at V and 9 bases at J, with 15 bases in the middle.

This chain joins TRBV18 and TRBJ1-1; D ambiguous. Germline assignment: CDR1 KGHSH and CDR2 LQKENI. The V end lost 2 bases, the J end lost 2 bases, and 15 bases lay between the germline ends. This CDR3 is built from 16 residues. In nucleotides, the CDR3 is TGTGCCAGCTCACCATCTGCCCCGGGAGTCAACACTGAAGCTTTCTTT. The encoded protein is CASSPSAPGVNTEAFF.

This chain links TRBV6-5 with TRBJ1-3; D is perhaps TRBD1 (5 bases). V was trimmed by 6 bases and J by 4 bases, leaving 10 bases between them. CDR3 size: 13 residues. CDR1 is MNHEY, CDR2 SVGAGI, per germline. Here the CDR3 DNA reads TGTGCCAGCAGGGGGGGGACGGGAAACACCATATATTTT. Translated: CASRGGTGNTIYF.

The chain joins TRBV6-5 to TRBJ1-2, with 9 bases aligning to TRBD1. In germline, CDR1 is MNHEY, CDR2 SVGAGI. The CDR3 is 13 residues long. V shed 6 bases and J 2 bases; nucleotides not matched to a gene: 1. The CDR3: CASRGQGNYGYTF. CDR3 coding DNA: TGTGCCAGCAGGGGACAGGGAAACTATGGCTACACCTTC.

V usage is TRBV7-9 and J usage is TRBJ2-7; TRBD2 aligns across 15 bases. The CDR3 runs 13 residues. Germline-derived CDR1 and CDR2 are SEHNR and FQNEAQ (reference sequence). Trimming cost V 11 bases and J 7 bases; bases outside gene matches: 6. CDR3 amino acids: CAVRGLAGGEQYF. The CDR3 DNA reads as TGTGCCGTACGGGGACTAGCGGGAGGTGAGCAGTACTTC.